The T cell receptor beta chain under discussion was sequenced for a study of T cell clonality in common variable immunodeficiency. Whole-study findings and limits: CVID subjects shared fewer TCRbeta clones than healthy controls did.

The length of the CDR3 is 15 residues. Germline lookup yields CDR1 LNHDA and CDR2 SQIVND (reference sequence). V shed 3 bases, J shed 1 base, and the junction held 1 base outside the gene matches. Each donor provided about 4.5 to 8.5 ml of heparinized whole blood. Equal genomic DNA amounts from CVID and control samples were sequenced. TCRdb keeps only in-frame clones here, not all; method: immunoSEQ multiplex PCR. The sample has 45,000 to 55,000 clones, none seen only once. In this sample, this clone turned up many times. The antigen remains unidentified. Read coverage stops 3 residues before the CDR3 terminus; the germline J gene supplies the remainder.

This rearrangement joins TRBV19 to TRBJ2-3, with TRBD2 identical over 10 bases. Sequenced sample: peripheral blood mononuclear cells. The source of this sequence is a person aged 18-69 years in good health. CDR3 loop: CASSILAGGTDTQYF. The CDR3 bases that were read are TGTGCCAGTAGTATCCTAGCGGGAGGCACAGATACG.